These 18 T cell receptor beta chains came from one sample sequenced in a study of blood T cell repertoires in COVID-19. TCRdb keeps only in-frame clones here, not all; method: immunoSEQ multiplex PCR. The repertoire holds about 87,000 clones, approximately 75% seen once, with about 4.2% in the top ten. Input material: peripheral blood. These receptors were collected from a woman aged 50 to 60 with acute or convalescent COVID-19.

This clone was detected once. The chain is built from TRBV5-1 and TRBJ2-5; 8 bases fit TRBD1. Trimming took 2 bases from V and 3 from J; bases not matched to a gene: 6. CDR3 length: 15 residues. Looked up from germline, CDR1 is SGHRS and CDR2 is YFSETQ. DNA of the CDR3: TGCGCCAGCAGCTTTCAGGGGGCGCGGGAAGAGACCCAGTACTTC. Translation: CASSFQGAREETQYF. Full variable domain (missing parts from reference TRBV5-1 and TRBJ2-5): KAGVTQTPRYLIKTRGQQVTLSCSPISGHRSVSWYQQTPGQGLQFLFEYFSETQRNKGNFPGRFSGRQFSNSRSEMNVSTLELGDSALYLCASSFQGAREETQYFGPGTRLLVL.

The rearrangement links TRBV28 to TRBJ1-2, with no clear D. The CDR3 is 12 amino acids. The V and J ends lost 3 bases and 4 bases respectively, with 6 bases between them. Germline V gene sequence: CDR1 MDHEN, CDR2 SYDVKM. The DNA for the CDR3 is TGTGCCAGCAGTTTCCTGTCCTATGGCTACACCTTC. Its translation: CASSFLSYGYTF.

V usage is TRBV7-9 and J usage is TRBJ2-7, with D maybe TRBD2 (6 bases). Germline V gene lookup returns CDR1 SEHNR and CDR2 FQNEAQ (reference sequence). The CDR3 loop spans 13 amino acids. With 8 bases removed from V and 1 base from J, the gap between germline ends came to 12 bases. The CDR3 DNA sequence: TGTGCCAGCGAATCTAGCGTGTCCTACGAGCAGTACTTC. Translating gives CASESSVSYEQYF. Complete variable domain (other parts from reference TRBV7-9 and TRBJ2-7): DTGVSQNPRHKITKRGQNVTFRCDPISEHNRLYWYRQTLGQGPEFLTYFQNEAQLEKSRLLSDRFSAERPKGSFSTLEIQRTEQGDSAMYLCASESSVSYEQYFGPGTRLTVT.

The chain uses TRBV28 and TRBJ2-4; 10 bases line up with TRBD1. Per germline, CDR1 MDHEN and CDR2 SYDVKM. V lost 5 bases and J lost 5; bases outside the gene matches: 21. CDR3 length: 20 residues. CDR3 DNA sequence: TGTGCCAGCAGTCCTTTTCGCGACAGGGGGCGACCCCTACGTCAAAACATTCAGTACTTC. This codes for CASSPFRDRGRPLRQNIQYF.

The chain couples TRBV14 to TRBJ2-5, with 11 bases that match TRBD1. J gave up 1 base and V 4 bases, and 8 bases lay outside the gene matches. CDR3 length equals 17 residues. CDR1 SGHDN and CDR2 FVKESK come from the germline V gene. CDR3 nucleotide sequence: TGTGCCAGCAGCCCCGGACCGGGACAGGGGGTCCAAGAGACCCAGTACTTC. Protein: CASSPGPGQGVQETQYF.

The chain links TRBV30 to TRBJ2-5; possibly TRBD1 for D (6 bases). The CDR3 extends over 12 amino acids. Per germline, CDR1 GTSNPN and CDR2 SVGIG (reference sequence). V was clipped by 2 bases and J by 6 bases, with 10 bases between them. CDR3 protein: CAWSRGGKTQYF. The CDR3 DNA reads as TGTGCCTGGAGTCGAGGGGGAAAGACCCAGTACTTC.

The chain combines TRBV14 with TRBJ1-2; D ambiguous. CDR3 length: 14 residues. Germline V gives CDR1 SGHDN, CDR2 FVKESK. With 3 bases removed from V and 7 bases from J, the gap between germline ends came to 15 bases. CDR3 bases: TGTGCCAGCAGCCATCGGTCGAGGATCGCTGGCTACACCTTC. Its protein product is CASSHRSRIAGYTF.

The rearrangement uses TRBV27 and TRBJ2-3, with a weak D call TRBD2 (6 bases). The germline gives CDR1 MNHEY, CDR2 SMNVEV (reference sequence). The CDR3 totals 18 residues. Trimming removed 6 bases from V and 1 base from J, with 23 bases in between. DNA of the CDR3: TGTGCCAGCAGCAAGACTAGTATGGGGGAGTGGGGCACAGATACGCAGTATTTT. This gives the protein CASSKTSMGEWGTDTQYF.

V and J are TRBV28 and TRBJ1-2; D is possibly TRBD1 (5 bases). The CDR3 is made up of 16 amino acids. The germline CDR1 and CDR2 sequences are MDHEN and SYDVKM. Trimming stripped 6 bases from V and 8 bases from J, with 25 bases between. CDR3 residues: CASSEFNTQGVVGYTF. The CDR3 DNA sequence: TGTGCCAGCAGCGAGTTTAATACCCAGGGTGTGGTAGGCTACACCTTC.

CDR3 nucleotide sequence: TGTGCCAGCAGCCTGTATAGCAATCAGCCCCAGCATTTT. It encodes CASSLYSNQPQHF. The chain recombines TRBV3-1 (or the pseudogene TRBV3-2) with TRBJ1-5; D remains ambiguous. The CDR3 runs to 13 residues. Per the germline V gene, CDR1 is LGHDT and CDR2 is YNNKEL (reference sequence). Trimming left V 4 bases short and J 0 bases short, with 4 bases between.

This chain connects TRBV6-5 to TRBJ2-1, with TRBD2 identical over 7 bases. The V segment lost 2 bases and the J segment 16 bases; nucleotides outside the gene matches: 8. The CDR3 spans 12 residues. CDR1 is MNHEY, CDR2 SVGAGI, per germline. The CDR3 DNA is TGTGCCAGCAGTTACGGCGGGGGACGATTCTTCTTC. Its translation: CASSYGGGRFFF.

This chain links TRBV7-9 with TRBJ2-1; 10 bases line up with TRBD1. Trimming removed 4 bases from V and 4 bases from J; junction bases left unmatched: 1. The germline V gene encodes CDR1 SEHNR and CDR2 FQNEAQ (reference sequence). The CDR3 runs to 14 residues. The CDR3 loop reads CASSWGQGYNEQFF. The CDR3 nucleotides read TGTGCCAGCAGCTGGGGACAGGGGTACAATGAGCAGTTCTTC. The variable domain in full, completed from reference TRBV7-9 and TRBJ2-1, reads DTGVSQNPRHKITKRGQNVTFRCDPISEHNRLYWYRQTLGQGPEFLTYFQNEAQLEKSRLLSDRFSAERPKGSFSTLEIQRTEQGDSAMYLCASSWGQGYNEQFFGPGTRLTVL.

This chain joins TRBV18 and TRBJ2-7, with 10 bases identical to TRBD1. Germline CDR1 and CDR2: KGHSH and LQKENI. CDR3 size: 13 residues. V shed 4 bases and J 10 bases; nucleotides not matched to a gene: 7. The CDR3 DNA is TGTGCCAGCTCACTCGCGGGGACAGGGGTCCAGTACTTC. Protein product: CASSLAGTGVQYF.

CDR3 in DNA: TGTGCCAGCAGTTTACTAAGCGGGGTTAGGAGCAATCAGCCCCAGCATTTT. It codes for CASSLLSGVRSNQPQHF. The V gene is TRBV28, the J gene TRBJ1-5; D ambiguous. The CDR3 sequence is 17 residues long. V was clipped by 2 bases and J by 1 base, with 15 bases between them. Germline lookup yields CDR1 MDHEN and CDR2 SYDVKM.

The chain recombines TRBV6-5 with TRBJ2-7; 10 bases line up with TRBD1. Germline-derived CDR1 and CDR2 are MNHEY and SVGAGI. Unmatched junction bases numbered 3, after V lost 4 bases and J lost 3 bases. The CDR3 is 14 amino acids. CDR3 DNA: TGTGCCAGCAGTTCACGGGACAGGGGCTACGAGCAGTACTTC. Amino acids: CASSSRDRGYEQYF.

This clone was recorded only once. The chain employs TRBV5-1 and TRBJ1-1; D remains ambiguous. Germline CDR1 reads SGHRS; CDR2 reads YFSETQ. The CDR3 loop spans 13 amino acids. V lost 0 bases to trimming and J lost 11 bases, with 14 bases between them. The CDR3 loop is CASSLEGSSMAFF. The CDR3 DNA reads as TGCGCCAGCAGCTTGGAAGGTTCTAGTATGGCTTTCTTT.

This clone occurred once. The chain joins TRBV28 to TRBJ2-3; TRBD2 matches 11 bases. CDR1 and CDR2 (germline): MDHEN, SYDVKM. The trim removed 5 bases at V and 3 bases at J, leaving 7 bases unmatched. The CDR3 consists of 16 residues. The CDR3 is CASSQRLAGRTDTQYF. The CDR3 bases are TGTGCCAGCAGTCAACGACTAGCGGGGAGAACAGATACGCAGTATTTT.

V gene TRBV5-6 combines with J gene TRBJ2-5, with 9 nucleotides matching TRBD2. There are 15 residues in the CDR3. Trimming removed 3 bases from V and 2 bases from J; junction bases left unmatched: 5. Germline V CDR1 and CDR2: SGHDT, YYEEEE. DNA of the CDR3: TGTGCCAGCAGCTCGCGGGGGGGAGTACAAGAGACCCAGTACTTC. Protein product: CASSSRGGVQETQYF.